These 7 T cell receptor beta chains came from one sample sequenced in a study of shared clonotypes between healthy human individuals. Assay: immunoSEQ multiplex PCR; the TCRdb copy retains only in-frame clones and omits some. The table includes about 2.2 million clones, 85% to 95% detected once. As defined, naive CD8 cells were CD45RO-negative and positively selected for CCR7, with terminally differentiated effector memory CD45RA+ cells excluded. Sample: naive CD8+ T cells from PBMCs. Receptors originate from a man younger than 35 in good health. Some clones in this sample may be carry-over from other donors' samples.

The chain carries TRBV9 and TRBJ2-5; unclear D gene. Germline V gene data show CDR1 as SGDLS and CDR2 as YYNGEE. The V and J ends lost 3 bases and 5 bases respectively, with 11 bases between them. The CDR3 contains 13 residues. CDR3 nucleotides: TGTGCCAGCAGCGGGGCCGCCTGGGAGACCCAGTACTTC. This sequence encodes CASSGAAWETQYF.

This sequence joins TRBV10-1 and TRBJ1-1; 8 nucleotides align to TRBD1. Germline V gene data show CDR1 as WNHNN and CDR2 as SYGVQD (reference sequence). The CDR3 covers 14 residues. J gave up 4 bases and V 3 bases, and 4 bases lay outside the gene matches. The DNA of the CDR3 is TGCGCCAGCAGTGACCGAACAGGGGGCACTGAAGCTTTCTTT. Translation gives CASSDRTGGTEAFF.

The rearrangement links TRBV28 to TRBJ1-1; tentative D call: TRBD1 (5 bases). The CDR3 has 14 residues. V gave up 5 bases and J gave up 1 base, with 11 bases separating them. The germline CDR1 and CDR2 sequences are MDHEN and SYDVKM. In DNA form, the CDR3 reads TGTGCCAGCAGTACCCGTGGGGGGAACACTGAAGCTTTCTTT. It translates to CASSTRGGNTEAFF. Full variable domain (rest looked up from reference TRBV28 and TRBJ1-1): DVKVTQSSRYLVKRTGEKVFLECVQDMDHENMFWYRQDPGLGLRLIYFSYDVKMKEKGDIPEGYSVSREKKERFSLILESASTNQTSMYLCASSTRGGNTEAFFGQGTRLTVV.

The V and J genes are TRBV4-1 and TRBJ2-1, with D unclear. CDR1 MGHRA and CDR2 YSYEKL come from the germline V gene. This CDR3 is built from 16 residues. V dropped 1 base and J dropped 4 bases, with 14 bases sitting between them. In nucleotides, the CDR3 is TGCGCCAGCAGCCAAGGGGCAGACCTACGATACAATGAGCAGTTCTTC. Its protein is CASSQGADLRYNEQFF.

In regard to this clone: Other DNA sequences in this sample translate to the same CDR3. V is TRBV28 and J is TRBJ2-7, with 7 bases fitting TRBD1. Germline CDR1 reads MDHEN; CDR2 reads SYDVKM. This CDR3 region has 13 residues. With V trimmed by 5 bases and J by 1 base, 2 bases remained unmatched. The CDR3: CASSRGQSYEQYF. The CDR3 DNA follows: TGTGCCAGCAGTCGGGGACAGTCCTACGAGCAGTACTTC. The full variable domain, in which reference TRBV28 and TRBJ2-7 provide the parts outside the CDR3, is DVKVTQSSRYLVKRTGEKVFLECVQDMDHENMFWYRQDPGLGLRLIYFSYDVKMKEKGDIPEGYSVSREKKERFSLILESASTNQTSMYLCASSRGQSYEQYFGPGTRLTVT.

This rearrangement joins TRBV10-3 to TRBJ2-3; 9 bases fit TRBD2. The V gene's germline CDR1 is ENHRY and CDR2 SYGVKD. The V segment lost 10 bases and the J segment 2 bases; nucleotides outside the gene matches: 10. The CDR3 runs 15 residues. The CDR3 region is CATFSGSAPTDTQYF. DNA of the CDR3: TGTGCCACCTTTAGCGGGAGTGCCCCCACAGATACGCAGTATTTT.

V is TRBV28 and J is TRBJ2-3; D not certain. The germline V and J ends were trimmed by 7 bases and 4 bases, with 12 bases remaining between them. Germline CDR1 reads MDHEN; CDR2 reads SYDVKM. The CDR3 consists of 13 residues. The CDR3 DNA follows: TGTGCCAGCAATAGGGTTCGGCCAGATACGCAGTATTTT. This gives the protein CASNRVRPDTQYF.